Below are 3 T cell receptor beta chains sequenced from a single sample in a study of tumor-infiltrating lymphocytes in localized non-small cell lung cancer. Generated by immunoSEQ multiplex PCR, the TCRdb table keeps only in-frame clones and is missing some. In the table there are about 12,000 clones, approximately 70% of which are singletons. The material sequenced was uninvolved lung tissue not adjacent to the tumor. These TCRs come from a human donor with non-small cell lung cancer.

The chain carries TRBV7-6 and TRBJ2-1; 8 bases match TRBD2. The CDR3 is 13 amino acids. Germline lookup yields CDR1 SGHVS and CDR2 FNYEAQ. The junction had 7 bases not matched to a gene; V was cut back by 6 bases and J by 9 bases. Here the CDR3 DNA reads TGTGCCAGCAGTCTTCGGGGGGGCGGTGAGCAGTTCTTC. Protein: CASSLRGGGEQFF.

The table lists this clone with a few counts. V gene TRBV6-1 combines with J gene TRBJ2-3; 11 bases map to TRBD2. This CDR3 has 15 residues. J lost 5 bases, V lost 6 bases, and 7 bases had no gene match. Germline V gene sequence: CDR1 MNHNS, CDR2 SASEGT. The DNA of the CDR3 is TGTGCCAGCAGGCTACTAGCGGGGGCCGAAGATACGCAGTATTTT. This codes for CASRLLAGAEDTQYF.

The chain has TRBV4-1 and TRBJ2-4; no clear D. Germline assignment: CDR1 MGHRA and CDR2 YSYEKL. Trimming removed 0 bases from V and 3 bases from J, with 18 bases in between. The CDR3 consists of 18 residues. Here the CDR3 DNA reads TGCGCCAGCAGCCAAGATAGGCCGCAGGTCTTAGGCAAAAACATTCAGTACTTC. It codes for CASSQDRPQVLGKNIQYF.